This T cell receptor (beta chain) was obtained from a study of radiotherapy plus CTLA-4 blockade in lung cancer. Germline V lookup: CDR1 SNHLY, CDR2 FYNNEI. The CDR3 has 14 residues. V shed 5 bases, J shed 6 bases, and the junction held 6 bases outside the gene matches. The data were produced by immunoSEQ multiplex PCR, yet TCRdb's version contains in-frame clones alone and is incomplete. The table has under 110,000 clones, 85% seen once. The chain joins TRBV2 to TRBJ1-5; 8 bases agree with TRBD1. The origin of this receptor is a human donor with non-small cell lung cancer that progressed on radiotherapy plus ipilimumab. Some clones in this sample may be carry-over from other donors' samples. Material: peripheral blood, obtained from a patient treated with radiotherapy plus ipilimumab. Written as DNA, the CDR3 is TGTGCCAGCAGTCGGACAGGGCTGGGTCAGCCCCAGCATTTT. Translation: CASSRTGLGQPQHF.